Each of the 15 T cell receptor beta chains below was sequenced from the same sample in a study of cytomegalovirus exposure and HLA in healthy donors. Some clones are missing from TCRdb's copy, which holds only in-frame ones; the method was immunoSEQ multiplex PCR. The sample includes 120,000 or so clones, around 90% of them seen just once. Source material: PBMCs. Every receptor here comes from a woman aged 18-29 years in good health and CMV-seronegative.

Regarding this clone: The junction differs from germline at one of its ends, possibly a read error. The rearrangement links TRBV6-5 to TRBJ1-2; 7 positions agree with TRBD1. CDR3 length: 12 residues. Germline lookup yields CDR1 MNHEY and CDR2 SVGAGI. This chain's CDR3 is CVSSRQGDGYTF. The DNA for the CDR3 is TGTGTCAGCAGTCGACAGGGAGATGGCTACACCTTC.

J is TRBJ1-2 and V is TRBV25-1, with 8 bases fitting TRBD1. CDR3 length equals 14 residues. Per the germline V gene, CDR1 is MGHDK and CDR2 is SYGVNS. J gave up 6 bases and V 3 bases, and 6 bases lay outside the gene matches. In DNA form, the CDR3 reads TGTGCCAGCAGTGAGGTGGGGACAGGTCATGGCTACACCTTC. Residues: CASSEVGTGHGYTF.

This clone has just one count. The CDR3 sequence is CASSEAGGEKLFF. In DNA form, the CDR3 reads TGTGCCAGCAGTGAAGCGGGGGGTGAAAAACTGTTTTTT. The chain carries TRBV6-1 and TRBJ1-4; perhaps TRBD1 as D (5 bases). CDR1 MNHNS and CDR2 SASEGT come from the germline V gene. The CDR3 loop spans 13 amino acids. With 0 bases removed from V and 7 bases from J, the gap between germline ends came to 6 bases.

The V and J genes are TRBV27 and TRBJ2-7, with TRBD2 matching over 7 bases. With 3 bases clipped from V and 6 bases from J, the junction kept 2 bases outside the gene matches. CDR3 size: 12 residues. CDR1 is MNHEY, CDR2 SMNVEV, per germline (reference sequence). The CDR3 sequence: CASSFGGSEQYF. For the CDR3, the DNA is TGTGCCAGCAGTTTCGGGGGGTCCGAGCAGTACTTC.

The chain is built from TRBV5-4 and TRBJ2-7; tentative D call: TRBD1 (5 bases). The CDR3 totals 13 residues. Trimming cost V 4 bases and J 5 bases, with 13 bases left between them. Per the germline V gene, CDR1 is SGHNT and CDR2 is YYREEE (reference sequence). The DNA of the CDR3 is TGTGCCAGCAGCCGCAGGGAAGGAGACGAGCAGTACTTC. Protein sequence: CASSRREGDEQYF.

This clone was detected a few times. The chain recombines TRBV27 with TRBJ1-5; D remains unclear. Germline CDR1 is MNHEY and CDR2 is SMNVEV (reference sequence). Trimming took 2 bases from V and 4 from J, leaving 6 bases between them. This CDR3 comprises 13 residues. The CDR3 is CASSLGVNQPQHF. CDR3 DNA sequence: TGTGCCAGCAGTTTAGGAGTAAATCAGCCCCAGCATTTT.

V gene TRBV19 combines with J gene TRBJ2-1; the match to TRBD2 covers 8 bases. Germline values: CDR1 LNHDA, CDR2 SQIVND (reference sequence). The CDR3 has 15 amino acids. V was clipped by 3 bases and J by 7 bases; unmatched bases: 8. CDR3 DNA sequence: TGTGCCAGTAGTATTAGCGGGAAGGGTCTTAATGAGCAGTTCTTC. Amino acid sequence: CASSISGKGLNEQFF.

The chain has TRBV2 and TRBJ2-2, with a tentative D call TRBD2 (5 bases). Trimming took 11 bases from V and 1 from J, leaving 17 bases between them. The CDR3 totals 15 residues. Germline V lookup: CDR1 SNHLY, CDR2 FYNNEI. Here the CDR3 DNA reads TGTGCCGTAAGGAGGAGAGCGGTGAACACCGGGGAGCTGTTTTTT. This encodes CAVRRRAVNTGELFF.

The chain has TRBV6-5 and TRBJ1-5, with D maybe TRBD1 (5 bases). V gave up 8 bases and J gave up 7 bases, with 15 bases separating them. The CDR3 covers 13 residues. CDR1 and CDR2 (germline): MNHEY, SVGAGI. The CDR3 sequence is CASSSRVGQPQHF. DNA of the CDR3: TGTGCCAGCTCATCCAGGGTAGGACAGCCCCAGCATTTT.

In its sample, this clone was seen once. The chain has TRBV6-1 and TRBJ1-5, with 7 bases identical to TRBD1. Unmatched junction bases numbered 10, after V lost 6 bases and J lost 5 bases. This CDR3 spans 15 amino acids. In germline, CDR1 is MNHNS, CDR2 SASEGT. CDR3 nucleotide sequence: TGTGCCAGCAGCCCGACAGGGTGGGGGGATCAGCCCCAGCATTTT. Its translation is CASSPTGWGDQPQHF.

V and J are TRBV7-6 and TRBJ2-1, with D uncertain. This CDR3 region has 16 residues. The V end lost 5 bases, the J end lost 4 bases, and 18 bases lay between the germline ends. Germline values: CDR1 SGHVS, CDR2 FNYEAQ. The CDR3 reads CASSLGANPIYNEQFF. CDR3 in DNA: TGTGCCAGCAGCCTAGGAGCTAACCCCATTTACAATGAGCAGTTCTTC.

On this clone itself: Other DNA sequences in this specimen translate into the identical CDR3. The chain is built from TRBV9 and TRBJ1-2, with D tentatively TRBD1 (5 bases). Trimming removed 0 bases from V and 6 bases from J, with 9 bases in between. Germline lookup yields CDR1 SGDLS and CDR2 YYNGEE. This CDR3 is 13 amino acids long. CDR3 in DNA: TGTGCCAGCAGCGTAGGACAGAGCCATGGCTACACCTTC. Its translation is CASSVGQSHGYTF. Looking up the rest from reference TRBV9 and TRBJ1-2 gives the full variable domain: DSGVTQTPKHLITATGQRVTLRCSPRSGDLSVYWYQQSLDQGLQFLIQYYNGEERAKGNILERFSAQQFPDLHSELNLSSLELGDSALYFCASSVGQSHGYTFGSGTRLTVV.

The chain joins TRBV7-9 to TRBJ2-3, with 9 bases matching TRBD1. Germline assignment: CDR1 SEHNR and CDR2 FQNEAQ (reference sequence). The junction had 5 bases not matched to a gene; V was cut back by 3 bases and J by 1 base. The CDR3 consists of 16 residues. The CDR3 DNA is TGTGCCAGCAGCTTCACGACAGGGGGTGGCACAGATACGCAGTATTTT. Translation gives CASSFTTGGGTDTQYF.

This chain uses TRBV14 with TRBJ2-4, with D possibly TRBD2 on 5 matching bases. Germline CDR1 is SGHDN and CDR2 is FVKESK. CDR3 length: 15 residues. V was shortened by 4 bases and J by 3 bases, with 13 bases between the two germline ends. Here the CDR3 DNA reads TGTGCCAGCAGCCCCTATGGAGCGGACAAAAACATTCAGTACTTC. Translating gives CASSPYGADKNIQYF.

This clone turned up a few times. The chain joins TRBV28 to TRBJ1-2; 8 bases are shared with TRBD1. V lost 5 bases and J lost 2; bases outside the gene matches: 7. CDR1 MDHEN and CDR2 SYDVKM come from the germline V gene. The CDR3 sequence is 15 residues long. CDR3 sequence reads: CASSTGQGSNYGYTF. The CDR3 DNA follows: TGTGCCAGCAGTACTGGACAGGGTTCGAACTATGGCTACACCTTC.